Listed below are T cell receptor beta chains from one sample, sequenced in a study of metastatic and nonmetastatic thyroid tumors. With MiXCR, TCRdb reprocessed the PCR reads. The sample has about 89,000 clones; 9.5% to 15% are singletons. The sample consisted of tumor tissue. These receptors came from a female donor with papillary thyroid cancer or a benign thyroid nodule (not recorded which). Some clones in this sample may be carry-over from other donors' samples. Both conserved end residues are part of each CDR3. The D gene is left open where the match is weak. Clone size appears in some rows only: once, few, many, or a class for an expanded clone.

D gene: NA
V gene: TRBV7-9
clone size: many
J gene: TRBJ1-5
CDR3 protein: CASSADGGSNQPQHF
CDR3 DNA: TGTGCCAGCAGCGCCGACGGGGGAAGCAATCAGCCCCAGCATTTT

D gene: NA
V gene: TRBV20-1
clone size: many
J gene: TRBJ2-7
CDR3 protein: CSASGRAGKSYEQYF
CDR3 DNA: TGCAGTGCTAGTGGTCGGGCAGGGAAAAGCTACGAGCAGTACTTC

D gene: TRBD1
V gene: TRBV3-1
clone size: few
J gene: TRBJ2-3
CDR3 protein: CASSYKQGLGTDTQYF
CDR3 DNA: TGTGCCAGCAGCTATAAACAGGGGCTAGGAACAGATACGCAGTATTTT

D gene: NA
V gene: TRBV11-3
clone size: NA
J gene: TRBJ2-7
CDR3 protein: CASSQGGYYEQYF
CDR3 DNA: TGTGCCAGCAGCCAGGGGGGTTATTACGAGCAGTACTTC

D gene: TRBD2
V gene: TRBV5-1
clone size: many
J gene: TRBJ2-2
CDR3 protein: CASSPGLAGAGELFF
CDR3 DNA: TGCGCCAGCAGTCCGGGACTAGCGGGAGCGGGGGAGCTGTTTTTT

D gene: NA
V gene: TRBV5-4
clone size: many
J gene: TRBJ2-7
CDR3 protein: CASRLGGSEQYF
CDR3 DNA: TGTGCCAGCAGACTGGGTGGGTCCGAGCAGTACTTC

D gene: NA
V gene: TRBV4-2
clone size: many
J gene: TRBJ2-1
CDR3 protein: CASSGADLTGGGQQFF
CDR3 DNA: TGTGCCAGCAGCGGAGCGGACCTCACGGGGGGCGGGCAGCAGTTCTTC

D gene: TRBD1
V gene: TRBV5-4
clone size: once
J gene: TRBJ2-6
CDR3 protein: CASSWGQASSGANVLTF
CDR3 DNA: TGTGCCAGCAGCTGGGGACAGGCAAGCTCTGGGGCCAACGTCCTGACTTTC

D gene: NA
V gene: TRBV11-3
clone size: many
J gene: TRBJ2-2
CDR3 protein: CASSLTGNTGELFF
CDR3 DNA: TGTGCCAGCAGCTTAACGGGGAACACCGGGGAGCTGTTTTTT

D gene: TRBD1
V gene: TRBV20-1
clone size: NA
J gene: TRBJ2-7
CDR3 protein: CSARDLPPGQGPRYNF
CDR3 DNA: TGCAGTGCTAGAGACCTTCCCCCGGGACAGGGCCCTAGATACAACTTC

D gene: NA
V gene: TRBV5-1
clone size: few
J gene: TRBJ2-5
CDR3 protein: CASIRDIGETQYF
CDR3 DNA: TGCGCCAGCATAAGGGATATTGGAGAGACCCAGTACTTC

D gene: NA
V gene: TRBV19
clone size: many
J gene: TRBJ1-1
CDR3 protein: CASRAFWAFF
CDR3 DNA: TGTGCCAGTCGAGCGTTTTGGGCTTTCTTT

D gene: NA
V gene: TRBV18
clone size: many
J gene: TRBJ1-5
CDR3 protein: CASSPRQSGQPQHF
CDR3 DNA: TGTGCCAGCTCACCAAGGCAGTCAGGGCAGCCCCAGCATTTT